Listed below are T cell receptor beta chains from one sample, sequenced in a study of cytomegalovirus exposure and HLA in healthy donors. Clones were sequenced by immunoSEQ multiplex PCR, and TCRdb holds only the in-frame ones, with some missing. The data hold over 150,000 clones, with around 85% observed a single time. Sequencing was carried out using PBMCs. The source is a woman aged 25 to 39 in good health and CMV-seronegative. The CDR3 runs from the conserved cysteine through the conserved F or W. D genes are given only for firm matches. Clone size appears in some rows only: once, few, many, or a class for an expanded clone.

V	size	D	J	DNA	CDR3
TRBV5-1	NA	NA	TRBJ1-1	TGCGCCAGCAGTATCAAGGAGGCCTCAATGGCTTTCTTT	CASSIKEASMAFF
TRBV4-2	NA	TRBD1	TRBJ1-4	TGTGCCAGCAGCCAAGACTGGGACAGTACTGTGTTTTTT	CASSQDWDSTVFF
TRBV27	NA	TRBD1	TRBJ2-1	TGTGCCAGCAGTTTATGGGGACAGCGCAATGAGCAGTTCTTC	CASSLWGQRNEQFF
TRBV5-6	NA	NA	TRBJ2-2	TGTGCCAGCAGCTCCTATGCCGGGGAGCTGTTTTTT	CASSSYAGELFF
TRBV7-9	NA	TRBD1	TRBJ2-7	TGTGCCAGCAGCGCCCGGGACAGGGGGTTATACGAGCAGTACTTC	CASSARDRGLYEQYF
TRBV4-1	once	NA	TRBJ2-7	TGCGCCAGCAGCCAATTAGTACCATCTGGTCGTTACGAGCAGTACTTC	CASSQLVPSGRYEQYF
TRBV27	NA	TRBD1	TRBJ1-1	TGTGCCAGCAGTTTTGGGACAGGGGGATTGAACACTGAAGCTTTCTTT	CASSFGTGGLNTEAFF
TRBV10-3	NA	TRBD2	TRBJ2-5	TGTGCCGCAGGAGAAGGACTAGCGGGGGCAGAGACCCAGTACTTC	CAAGEGLAGAETQYF
TRBV4-1	NA	NA	TRBJ1-5	TGCGCCAGCAGCCAGTCGTACAGGGACAATCAGCCCCAGCATTTT	CASSQSYRDNQPQHF
TRBV4-3	NA	NA	TRBJ1-1	TGCGCCAGCAGGGCCGACTTGAACACTGAAGCTTTCTTT	CASRADLNTEAFF
TRBV10-3	NA	TRBD2	TRBJ2-1	TGTGCCATCAGTGACCCCCTAGCGGGGGTCTACAATGAGCAGTTCTTC	CAISDPLAGVYNEQFF
TRBV7-2	few	TRBD1	TRBJ2-7	TGTGCCAGCAGCTTAATCCCCATGACAGGGGGATACGAGCAGTACTTC	CASSLIPMTGGYEQYF
TRBV25-1	NA	NA	TRBJ1-1	TGTGCCAGCAGGGACAGCCGGTGGGGAACTGAAGCTTTCTTT	CASRDSRWGTEAFF
TRBV29-1	NA	TRBD1	TRBJ2-1	TGCAGCGTGTCCCGGGACAGAACCTACAATGAGCAGTTCTTC	CSVSRDRTYNEQFF
TRBV28	NA	NA	TRBJ2-4	TGTGCCAGCAGTTCCTGGGGTGGGGAGGACGTCAGGAGCATTCAGTACTTC	CASSSWGGEDVRSIQYF
TRBV5-1	NA	TRBD1	TRBJ2-7	TGCGCCAGCAGCTTGGCCCCCCCAGGGGGTCTCTACGAGCAGTACTTC	CASSLAPPGGLYEQYF